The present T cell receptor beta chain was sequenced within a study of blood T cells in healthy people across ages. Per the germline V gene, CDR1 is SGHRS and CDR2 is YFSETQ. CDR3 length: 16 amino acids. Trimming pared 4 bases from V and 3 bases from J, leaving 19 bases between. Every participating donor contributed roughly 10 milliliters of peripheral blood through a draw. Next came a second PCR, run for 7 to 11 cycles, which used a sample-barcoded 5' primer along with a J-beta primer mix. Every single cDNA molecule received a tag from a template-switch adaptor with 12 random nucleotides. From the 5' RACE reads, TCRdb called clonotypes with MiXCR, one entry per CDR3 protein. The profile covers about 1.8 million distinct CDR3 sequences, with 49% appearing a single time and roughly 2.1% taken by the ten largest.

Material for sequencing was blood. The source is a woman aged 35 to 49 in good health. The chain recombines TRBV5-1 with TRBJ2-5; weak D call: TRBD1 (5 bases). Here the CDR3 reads CASSPGHKTIKETQYF. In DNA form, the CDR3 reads TGCGCCAGCAGCCCAGGACACAAAACAATCAAAGAGACCCAGTACTTC.